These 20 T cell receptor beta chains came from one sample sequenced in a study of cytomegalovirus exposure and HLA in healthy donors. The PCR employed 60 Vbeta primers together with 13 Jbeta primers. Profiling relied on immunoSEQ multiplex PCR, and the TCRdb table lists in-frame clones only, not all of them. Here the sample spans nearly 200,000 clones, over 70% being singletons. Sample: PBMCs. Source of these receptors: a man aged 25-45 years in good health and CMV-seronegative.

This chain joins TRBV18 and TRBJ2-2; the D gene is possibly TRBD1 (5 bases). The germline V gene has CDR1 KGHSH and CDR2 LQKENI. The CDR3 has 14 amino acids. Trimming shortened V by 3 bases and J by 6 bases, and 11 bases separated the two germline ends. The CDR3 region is CASSPDISAGELFF. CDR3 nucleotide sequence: TGTGCCAGCTCACCGGACATAAGCGCCGGGGAGCTGTTTTTT.

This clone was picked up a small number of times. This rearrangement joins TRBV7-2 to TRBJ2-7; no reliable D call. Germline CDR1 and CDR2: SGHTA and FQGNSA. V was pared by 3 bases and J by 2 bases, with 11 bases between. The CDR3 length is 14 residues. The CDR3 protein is CASSFLPGTYEQYF. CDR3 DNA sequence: TGTGCCAGCAGCTTTCTCCCAGGAACCTACGAGCAGTACTTC. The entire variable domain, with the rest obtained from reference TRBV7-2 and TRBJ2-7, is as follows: GAGVSQSPSNKVTEKGKDVELRCDPISGHTALYWYRQSLGQGLEFLIYFQGNSAPDKSGLPSDRFSAERTGGSVSTLTIQRTQQEDSAVYLCASSFLPGTYEQYFGPGTRLTVT.

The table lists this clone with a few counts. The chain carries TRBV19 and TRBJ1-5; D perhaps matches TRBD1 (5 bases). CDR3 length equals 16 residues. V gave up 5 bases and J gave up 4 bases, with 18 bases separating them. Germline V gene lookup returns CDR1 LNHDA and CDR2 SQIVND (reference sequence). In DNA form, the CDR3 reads TGTGCCAGTAGTGAGGGACGGAGGGGAGGGAATCAGCCCCAGCATTTT. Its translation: CASSEGRRGGNQPQHF.

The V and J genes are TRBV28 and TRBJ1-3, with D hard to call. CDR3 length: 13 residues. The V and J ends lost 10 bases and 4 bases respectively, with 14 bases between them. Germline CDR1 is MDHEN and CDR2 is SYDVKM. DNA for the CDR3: TGTGCCACCCTCAGGCATCGGGGAAACACCATATATTTT. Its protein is CATLRHRGNTIYF.

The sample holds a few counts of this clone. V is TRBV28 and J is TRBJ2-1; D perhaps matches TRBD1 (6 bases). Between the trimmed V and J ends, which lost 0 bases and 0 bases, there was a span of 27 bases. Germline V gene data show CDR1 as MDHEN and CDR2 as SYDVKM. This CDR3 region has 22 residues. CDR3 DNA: TGTGCCAGCAGTTTATGGGGCTTCGGACAGTCTCGTACAAGAAGCTCCTACAATGAGCAGTTCTTC. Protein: CASSLWGFGQSRTRSSYNEQFF.

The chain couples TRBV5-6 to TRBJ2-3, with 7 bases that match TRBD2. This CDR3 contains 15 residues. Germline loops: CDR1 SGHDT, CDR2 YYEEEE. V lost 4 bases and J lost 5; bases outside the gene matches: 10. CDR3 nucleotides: TGTGCCAGCAGCAACCCTAGCGGAGTGGTAGATACGCAGTATTTT. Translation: CASSNPSGVVDTQYF.

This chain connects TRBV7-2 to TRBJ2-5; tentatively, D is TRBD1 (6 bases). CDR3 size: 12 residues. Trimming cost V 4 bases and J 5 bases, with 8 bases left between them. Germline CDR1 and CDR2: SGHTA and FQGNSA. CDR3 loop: CASSYREETQYF. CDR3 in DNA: TGTGCCAGCAGCTACAGGGAGGAGACCCAGTACTTC.

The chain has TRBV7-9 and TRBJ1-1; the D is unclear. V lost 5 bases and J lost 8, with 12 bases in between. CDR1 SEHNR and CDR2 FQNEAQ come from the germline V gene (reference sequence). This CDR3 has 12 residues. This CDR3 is CASSAGSSEAFF. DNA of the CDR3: TGTGCCAGCAGCGCCGGTAGCAGCGAAGCTTTCTTT.

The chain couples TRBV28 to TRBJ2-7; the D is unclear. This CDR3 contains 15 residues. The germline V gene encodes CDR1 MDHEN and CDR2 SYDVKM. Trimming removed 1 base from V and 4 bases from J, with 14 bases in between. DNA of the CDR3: TGTGCCAGCAGTTTATTTCGACGTCCGAGGTACGAGCAGTACTTC. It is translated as CASSLFRRPRYEQYF.

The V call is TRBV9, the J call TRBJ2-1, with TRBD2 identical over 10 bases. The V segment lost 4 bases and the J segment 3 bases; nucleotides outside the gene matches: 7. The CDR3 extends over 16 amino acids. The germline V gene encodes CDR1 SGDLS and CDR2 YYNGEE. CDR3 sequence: CASSLPGLASYNEQFF. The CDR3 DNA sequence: TGTGCCAGCAGCCTACCGGGACTAGCGAGCTACAATGAGCAGTTCTTC.

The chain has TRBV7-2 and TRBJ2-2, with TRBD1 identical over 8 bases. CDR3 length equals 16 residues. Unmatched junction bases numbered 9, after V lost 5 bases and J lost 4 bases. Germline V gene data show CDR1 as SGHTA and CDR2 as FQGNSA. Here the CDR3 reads CASSVNSRGPTGELFF. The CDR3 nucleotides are TGTGCCAGCAGCGTTAATTCCAGGGGGCCCACCGGGGAGCTGTTTTTT.

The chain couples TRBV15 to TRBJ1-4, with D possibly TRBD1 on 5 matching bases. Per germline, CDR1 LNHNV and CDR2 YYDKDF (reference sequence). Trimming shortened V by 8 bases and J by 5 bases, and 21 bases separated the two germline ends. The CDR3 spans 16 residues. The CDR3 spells CATQTSRGVGNEKLFF. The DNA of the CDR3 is TGTGCCACCCAAACATCAAGGGGCGTTGGGAATGAAAAACTGTTTTTT.

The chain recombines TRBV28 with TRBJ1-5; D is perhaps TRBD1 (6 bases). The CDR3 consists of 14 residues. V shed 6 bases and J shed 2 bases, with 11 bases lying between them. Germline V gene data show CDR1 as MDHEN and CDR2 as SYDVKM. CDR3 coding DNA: TGTGCCAGCAGCCAACAGGGAGGCAATCAGCCCCAGCATTTT. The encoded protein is CASSQQGGNQPQHF.

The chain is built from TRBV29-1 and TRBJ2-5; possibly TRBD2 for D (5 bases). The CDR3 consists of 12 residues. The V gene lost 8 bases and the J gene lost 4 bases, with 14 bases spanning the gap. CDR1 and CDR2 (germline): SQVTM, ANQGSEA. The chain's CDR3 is CSSFGVGETQYF. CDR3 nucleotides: TGCAGCTCGTTCGGGGTTGGAGAGACCCAGTACTTC.

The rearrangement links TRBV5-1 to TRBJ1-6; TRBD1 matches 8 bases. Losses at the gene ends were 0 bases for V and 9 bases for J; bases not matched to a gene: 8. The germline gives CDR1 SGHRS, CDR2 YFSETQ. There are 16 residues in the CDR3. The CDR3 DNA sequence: TGCGCCAGCAGCTTGGGGGACAGGAGTACGAGTTCACCCCTCCACTTT. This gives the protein CASSLGDRSTSSPLHF.

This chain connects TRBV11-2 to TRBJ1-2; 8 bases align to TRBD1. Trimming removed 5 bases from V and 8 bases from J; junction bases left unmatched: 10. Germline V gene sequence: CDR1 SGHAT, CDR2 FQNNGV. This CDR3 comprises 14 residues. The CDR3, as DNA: TGTGCCAGCAGCCAACTAGACAGGGGAGTAGGCTACACCTTC. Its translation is CASSQLDRGVGYTF.

This chain's CDR3 is CALARRTNYGYTF. The CDR3 DNA reads as TGTGCCTTGGCCCGGAGGACCAACTATGGCTACACCTTC. The chain recombines TRBV30 with TRBJ1-2; D unclear. Germline CDR1 and CDR2: GTSNPN and SVGIG (reference sequence). V shed 7 bases and J shed 2 bases, with 14 bases lying between them. The CDR3 is made up of 13 amino acids. The whole variable domain, remainder taken from reference TRBV30 and TRBJ1-2, is SQTIHQWPATLVQPVGSPLSLECTVEGTSNPNLYWYRQAAGRGLQLLFYSVGIGQISSEVPQNLSASRPQDRQFILSSKKLLLSDSGFYLCALARRTNYGYTFGSGTRLTVV.

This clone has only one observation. The CDR3 sequence: CASSSAEEEGYTF. The CDR3 coding sequence is TGTGCCAGCAGTTCGGCGGAGGAGGAAGGCTACACCTTC. V usage is TRBV28 and J usage is TRBJ1-2; D is undetermined. CDR1 and CDR2 (germline): MDHEN, SYDVKM. V was pared by 4 bases and J by 8 bases, with 14 bases between. CDR3 length equals 13 residues.

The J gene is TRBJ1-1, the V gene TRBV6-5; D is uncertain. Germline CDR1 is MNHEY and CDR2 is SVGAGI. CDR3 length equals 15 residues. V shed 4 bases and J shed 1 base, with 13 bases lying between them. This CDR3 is CASSLREGGNTEAFF. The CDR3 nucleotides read TGTGCCAGCAGTTTACGGGAGGGCGGGAACACTGAAGCTTTCTTT.

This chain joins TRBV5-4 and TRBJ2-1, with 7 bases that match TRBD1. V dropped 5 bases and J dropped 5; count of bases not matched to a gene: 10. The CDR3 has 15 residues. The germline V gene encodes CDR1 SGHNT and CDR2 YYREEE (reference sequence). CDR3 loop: CASRPDRVKNNEQFF. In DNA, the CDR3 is TGTGCCAGCAGGCCCGACAGGGTAAAAAACAATGAGCAGTTCTTC.